A single TCR beta chain is shown here with its context. Its matching antigen is unknown. Sequencing targeted expressed TCRB transcripts, as all isolated RNA had been reverse transcribed. Only in-frame clones appear in the TCRdb table, and some are missing; sequencing was by immunoSEQ multiplex PCR. The data show around 500,000 clones, about 10% seen once. The sample belongs to a study of beta chain features in type 1 diabetes. Points from the study as a whole: Patients with type 1 diabetes carried fewer insertions and had more deletions at their VDJ junctions.

In germline, CDR1 is SGHDN, CDR2 FVKESK. The CDR3 is made up of 13 amino acids. Trimming cost V 6 bases and J 3 bases, with 12 bases left between them. Source material: naive CD4+ T cells from blood. The V call is TRBV14, the J call TRBJ2-7, with D possibly matching TRBD1 (5 bases). The TCR originated in a woman aged 18-35 years in good health. CDR3 residues: CASSRGRDYEQYF. The CDR3 coding sequence is TGTGCCAGCAGTCGAGGCAGGGACTACGAGCAGTACTTC.